A single sample gave rise to the 7 T cell receptor beta chains below, sequenced in a study of blood T cell repertoires in COVID-19. Some clones are missing from TCRdb's copy, which holds only in-frame ones; the method was immunoSEQ multiplex PCR. The repertoire holds about 88,000 clones, with about nine tenths as singletons. The sample was peripheral blood. The receptors here all came from a man aged 18 to 30 with COVID-19, enrolled during active disease.

This clone was recorded only once. The genes are TRBV12-5 and TRBJ2-1; 7 bases align to TRBD2. CDR3 length: 18 amino acids. V gave up 0 bases and J gave up 4 bases; unmatched junction bases: 12. In germline, CDR1 is LGHNT, CDR2 FRNRAP. The CDR3 loop reads CASGLVFSGNGRYNEQFF. The CDR3 DNA is TGTGCTAGTGGTTTGGTATTCTCGGGTAACGGGAGGTACAATGAGCAGTTCTTC.

A single count supports this clone. The genes are TRBV29-1 and TRBJ2-2; tentatively, D is TRBD1 (5 bases). The CDR3 runs 13 residues. The V gene's germline CDR1 is SQVTM and CDR2 ANQGSEA. V was pared by 3 bases and J by 4 bases, with 9 bases between. The CDR3 sequence is CSVDTGATGELFF. The DNA for the CDR3 is TGCAGCGTTGACACAGGAGCCACCGGGGAGCTGTTTTTT.

The chain combines TRBV28 with TRBJ1-2; the D gene is possibly TRBD1 (6 bases). CDR1 MDHEN and CDR2 SYDVKM come from the germline V gene. Trimming left V 6 bases short and J 6 bases short, with 14 bases between. CDR3 length: 13 amino acids. The CDR3 loop reads CASRLQGKHGYTF. As DNA, the CDR3 is TGTGCCAGCAGACTACAGGGAAAACATGGCTACACCTTC.

The V and J genes are TRBV5-1 and TRBJ2-7, with TRBD2 identical over 10 bases. The V and J ends lost 2 bases and 2 bases, in that order; junction bases with no gene match: 4. Per the germline V gene, CDR1 is SGHRS and CDR2 is YFSETQ. The CDR3 consists of 15 residues. The CDR3 sequence: CASSLGLAETYEQYF. The CDR3 DNA reads TGCGCCAGCAGCTTAGGACTAGCGGAGACCTACGAGCAGTACTTC.

V is TRBV11-2 and J is TRBJ2-7; 7 positions match TRBD1. CDR1 and CDR2 (germline): SGHAT, FQNNGV. Trimming took 5 bases from V and 0 from J; bases not matched to a gene: 1. The CDR3 length is 13 residues. In nucleotides, the CDR3 is TGTGCCAGCAGCGGGGACAGCTCCTACGAGCAGTACTTC. Amino acid sequence: CASSGDSSYEQYF.

This clone was seen a single time. This rearrangement joins TRBV5-1 to TRBJ2-3, with 7 bases matching TRBD2. The trim removed 0 bases at V and 5 bases at J, leaving 12 bases unmatched. The CDR3 contains 17 residues. From germline, CDR1 is SGHRS and CDR2 YFSETQ. The CDR3 sequence: CASSLAVLADLGDTQYF. Here the CDR3 DNA reads TGCGCCAGCAGCTTGGCCGTGCTAGCGGACCTGGGAGATACGCAGTATTTT. The full variable domain, rest sourced from reference TRBV5-1 and TRBJ2-3, is KAGVTQTPRYLIKTRGQQVTLSCSPISGHRSVSWYQQTPGQGLQFLFEYFSETQRNKGNFPGRFSGRQFSNSRSEMNVSTLELGDSALYLCASSLAVLADLGDTQYFGPGTRLTVL.

This clone was counted a single time. The chain employs TRBV28 and TRBJ2-3; D not resolved. The CDR3 is 11 residues long. CDR1 is MDHEN, CDR2 SYDVKM, per germline. V was clipped by 5 bases and J by 6 bases, with 6 bases between them. CDR3 amino acids: CASSVEDTQYF. The CDR3 DNA reads TGTGCCAGCAGTGTCGAGGATACGCAGTATTTT.